This T cell receptor (beta chain) was retrieved from a study of early T cells in non-severe SARS-CoV-2 infection. From the 5' RACE reads, TCRdb called clonotypes with MiXCR, one entry per CDR3 protein. The sample consists of about 64,000 distinct CDR3 sequences, roughly an eighth of them appearing once. Germline CDR1 and CDR2: MNHEY and SVGEGT. Trimming cost V 8 bases and J 7 bases, with 9 bases left between them. The CDR3 loop spans 11 amino acids. This TCR was sampled from an adult who was a healthcare worker with PCR-confirmed SARS-CoV-2 infection or an uninfected control (not recorded which). The chain uses TRBV6-2 or TRBV6-3 and TRBJ2-1; weak D call: TRBD2 (5 bases). Material: whole blood, obtained at baseline. The CDR3: CASGPGNEQFF. CDR3 bases: TGTGCCAGCGGTCCGGGGAATGAGCAGTTCTTC.